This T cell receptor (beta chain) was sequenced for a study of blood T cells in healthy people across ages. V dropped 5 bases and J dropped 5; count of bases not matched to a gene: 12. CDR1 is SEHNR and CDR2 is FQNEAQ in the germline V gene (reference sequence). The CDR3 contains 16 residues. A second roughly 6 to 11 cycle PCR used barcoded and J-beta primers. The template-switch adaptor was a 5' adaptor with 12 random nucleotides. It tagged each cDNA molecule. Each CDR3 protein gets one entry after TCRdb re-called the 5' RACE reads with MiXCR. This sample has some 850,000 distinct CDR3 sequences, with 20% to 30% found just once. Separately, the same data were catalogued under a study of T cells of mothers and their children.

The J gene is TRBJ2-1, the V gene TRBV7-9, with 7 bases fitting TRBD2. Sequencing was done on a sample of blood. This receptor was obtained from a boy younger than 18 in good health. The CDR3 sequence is CASSLNEGGPNNEQFF. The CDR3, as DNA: TGTGCCAGCAGCCTGAATGAGGGAGGGCCGAACAATGAGCAGTTCTTC.